This entry lists 28 T cell receptor beta chains sequenced from one sample in a study of graft-versus-host responses after intestinal transplantation. Measured with immunoSEQ multiplex PCR; TCRdb has only the in-frame clones, and not every one. Of 8,000 to 10,000 clones listed, about a quarter are singletons. Responders (roughly 200,000, CFSE-labeled) met roughly 200,000 stimulators that were irradiated and violet-dye-labeled. Here the sequenced sample was alloreactive CD8+ T cells from a mixed lymphocyte reaction culture, taken before transplantation. As for subset: CFSE-low proliferating T cells sorted from approximately 6-day pre-transplant mixed lymphocyte reaction (GvH or HvG direction). Every receptor here comes from a human patient who was an organ donor for intestinal transplantation.

This clone is medium-sized within its sample. CDR3 residues: CASSLAGFFTGELFF. CDR3 in DNA: TGTGCCAGCAGCTTGGCTGGGTTTTTCACCGGGGAGCTGTTTTTT. This chain joins TRBV5-6 and TRBJ2-2, with D unclear. The CDR3 consists of 15 residues. The V and J ends lost 0 bases and 4 bases respectively, with 10 bases between them. Germline V CDR1 and CDR2: SGHDT, YYEEEE.

This clone has just a few counts. The chain links TRBV29-1 to TRBJ1-2, with 8 nucleotides matching TRBD1. Germline-derived CDR1 and CDR2 are SQVTM and ANQGSEA. This CDR3 is 13 amino acids long. The trim removed 7 bases at V and 1 base at J, leaving 5 bases unmatched. CDR3 sequence reads: CSAPTGVNYGYTF. CDR3 in DNA: TGCAGCGCTCCGACAGGGGTTAACTATGGCTACACCTTC.

J is TRBJ2-2 and V is TRBV11-2; 14 nucleotides agree with TRBD2. The CDR3 length is 18 residues. V dropped 5 bases and J dropped 2; count of bases not matched to a gene: 7. Germline values: CDR1 SGHAT, CDR2 FQNNGV. The CDR3 sequence: CASSPWTSGGPNTGELFF. The CDR3, as DNA: TGTGCCAGCAGCCCCTGGACTAGCGGGGGGCCAAACACCGGGGAGCTGTTTTTT. The full variable domain, rest sourced from reference TRBV11-2 and TRBJ2-2, is EAGVAQSPRYKIIEKRQSVAFWCNPISGHATLYWYQQILGQGPKLLIQFQNNGVVDDSQLPKDRFSAERLKGVDSTLKIQPAKLEDSAVYLCASSPWTSGGPNTGELFFGEGSRLTVL.

This clone was seen a handful of times. This rearrangement joins TRBV4-1 to TRBJ1-2; the match to TRBD1 covers 9 bases. V shed 4 bases, J shed 3 bases, and the junction held 6 bases outside the gene matches. CDR1 and CDR2 (germline): MGHRA, YSYEKL. This CDR3 has 15 residues. The CDR3 loop reads CASSPDRGDYYGYTF. The CDR3 nucleotides are TGCGCCAGCAGCCCGGACAGGGGAGACTACTATGGCTACACCTTC.

This clone has just a few counts. V gene TRBV4-1 combines with J gene TRBJ1-4; maybe TRBD1 (5 bases). The V gene lost 2 bases and the J gene lost 10 bases, with 20 bases spanning the gap. Germline assignment: CDR1 MGHRA and CDR2 YSYEKL. The CDR3 sequence is 16 residues long. The CDR3 loop reads CASSQTYKQYGGKLFF. The DNA for the CDR3 is TGCGCCAGCAGCCAAACATACAAACAATACGGGGGAAAACTGTTTTTT.

This clone was counted only a few times. CDR3: CASSYSVDEQFF. CDR3 coding DNA: TGTGCCAGCAGTTACTCCGTCGATGAGCAGTTCTTC. The chain joins TRBV6-8 to TRBJ2-1, with D hard to call. Trimming stripped 0 bases from V and 8 bases from J, with 5 bases between. This CDR3 is built from 12 residues. Germline V gene sequence: CDR1 MNHGY, CDR2 SAAAGT.

DNA for the CDR3: TGCGCCAGCAGCTTGGAGGTGGGGATGAACACTGAAGCTTTCTTT. Encoded protein: CASSLEVGMNTEAFF. J is TRBJ1-1 and V is TRBV5-1; D remains unclear. Germline-derived CDR1 and CDR2 are SGHRS and YFSETQ. This CDR3 is 15 amino acids long. V gave up 0 bases and J gave up 0 bases, with 9 bases separating them.

This rearrangement joins TRBV7-7 to TRBJ2-2; tentative D call: TRBD1 (5 bases). The germline CDR1 and CDR2 sequences are SSHAT and FNYEAQ (reference sequence). V dropped 5 bases and J dropped 5 bases, with 15 bases sitting between them. This CDR3 comprises 15 residues. The CDR3 DNA sequence: TGTGCCAGCAGCCCCATGGGGCTGAGTACCGGGGAGCTGTTTTTT. As protein: CASSPMGLSTGELFF.

The chain links TRBV11-3 to TRBJ2-3; 7 bases fit TRBD2. Germline CDR1 reads SGHNT; CDR2 reads YENEEA. This CDR3 has 15 residues. The junction had 5 bases not matched to a gene; V was cut back by 3 bases and J by 2 bases. The CDR3 spells CASSFWGGVTDTQYF. The CDR3 DNA sequence: TGTGCCAGCAGCTTTTGGGGGGGAGTCACAGATACGCAGTATTTT.

This clone was counted a single time. The chain joins TRBV7-9 to TRBJ2-2; D gene uncertain. CDR3 length equals 12 residues. With 2 bases removed from V and 7 bases from J, the gap between germline ends came to 5 bases. Looked up from germline, CDR1 is SEHNR and CDR2 is FQNEAQ (reference sequence). The CDR3 spells CASSLLGGELFF. The CDR3 DNA reads TGTGCCAGCAGCTTATTGGGCGGGGAGCTGTTTTTT.

A few counts support this clone. This CDR3 is also generated by other DNA sequences in the sample. The V call is TRBV27, the J call TRBJ2-3, with 10 bases fitting TRBD2. This CDR3 contains 15 residues. Trimming removed 8 bases from V and 6 bases from J; junction bases left unmatched: 11. Per the germline V gene, CDR1 is MNHEY and CDR2 is SMNVEV (reference sequence). In DNA, the CDR3 is TGTGCCAGCTCTTTAGGGGGACTAGCGATGGATACGCAGTATTTT. Its translation is CASSLGGLAMDTQYF.

This clone came up a few times. This likely stems from a read error, as it lies one base from a far larger clone. This chain joins TRBV6-1 and TRBJ2-7; TRBD2 aligns across 8 bases. The CDR3 consists of 14 residues. Germline lookup yields CDR1 MNHNS and CDR2 SASEGT. Trimming removed 2 bases from V and 4 bases from J; junction bases left unmatched: 4. This CDR3 is CASSESPGGYEQYF. CDR3 coding DNA: TGTGCCAGCAGTGAATCCCCGGGGGGGTACGAGCAGTACTTC.

This clone ranks as medium-sized (0.01 to 0.1%). J is TRBJ2-5 and V is TRBV30, with 7 bases identical to TRBD2. Germline assignment: CDR1 GTSNPN and CDR2 SVGIG (reference sequence). This CDR3 has 15 residues. The V gene end was trimmed by 4 bases and the J gene end by 5 bases; junction bases not matched to a gene: 13. CDR3 amino acids: CAWNIAGGFGETQYF. As DNA, the CDR3 is TGTGCCTGGAACATTGCCGGGGGGTTCGGGGAGACCCAGTACTTC.

This clone was observed a handful of times. The chain couples TRBV27 to TRBJ2-7; D is possibly TRBD1 (6 bases). CDR3 size: 13 residues. The germline gives CDR1 MNHEY, CDR2 SMNVEV (reference sequence). The V end lost 3 bases, the J end lost 1 base, and 7 bases lay between the germline ends. DNA for the CDR3: TGTGCCAGCAGTTTTGGACAGTCCTACGAGCAGTACTTC. Amino acids: CASSFGQSYEQYF.

Judged by abundance, this clone is medium-sized. The rearrangement links TRBV5-4 to TRBJ2-2, with D possibly matching TRBD1 (6 bases). The V gene lost 4 bases and the J gene lost 6 bases, with 10 bases spanning the gap. There are 13 residues in the CDR3. CDR1 is SGHNT and CDR2 is YYREEE in the germline V gene (reference sequence). The CDR3 nucleotides read TGTGCCAGCAGCCCCTGGGGGCCCGGGGAGCTGTTTTTT. Its translation is CASSPWGPGELFF.

This clone appeared a few times. This sequence joins TRBV27 and TRBJ2-7; D uncertain. The germline V gene has CDR1 MNHEY and CDR2 SMNVEV (reference sequence). The CDR3 is 13 amino acids. V was pared by 1 base and J by 6 bases, with 10 bases between. DNA of the CDR3: TGTGCCAGCAGTTTATTGAGGTTTTCCGAGCAGTACTTC. Its protein product is CASSLLRFSEQYF.

As concerns this clone: This likely came from a read error, as a far larger clone is one base away. V is TRBV25-1 and J is TRBJ2-7; D gene unclear. CDR1 is MGHDK and CDR2 is SYGVNS in the germline V gene. Trimming removed 2 bases from V and 0 bases from J, with 8 bases in between. This CDR3 comprises 14 residues. CDR3 region: CASSEEASSYEQYF. CDR3 DNA sequence: TGTGCCAGCAGTGAAGAAGCATCCTCCTACGAGCAGTACTTC.

The chain has TRBV7-6 and TRBJ1-2, with unresolved D. V was shortened by 6 bases and J by 5 bases, with 7 bases between the two germline ends. Looked up from germline, CDR1 is SGHVS and CDR2 is FNYEAQ. This CDR3 has 11 amino acids. For the CDR3, the DNA is TGTGCCAGCAGTTCGGGGTATGGCTACACCTTC. This translates into CASSSGYGYTF.

This clone has a handful of counts. This may be a read error: a much more frequent sequence differs by one nucleotide. The identical CDR3 is also encoded by other nucleotide sequences in the sample. This sequence joins TRBV5-6 and TRBJ1-4, with 8 bases lining up with TRBD1. The CDR3 contains 15 residues. Germline values: CDR1 SGHDT, CDR2 YYEEEE. CDR3 bases: TGCGCCAGCAGCTTCGGGGAACAGGGGGGTGAAAAACTGTTTTTT. The encoded protein is CASSFGEQGGEKLFF. Full variable domain (outside the CDR3, taken from reference TRBV5-6 and TRBJ1-4): DAGVTQSPTHLIKTRGQQVTLRCSPKSGHDTVSWYQQALGQGPQFIFQYYEEEERQRGNFPDRFSGHQFPNYSSELNVNALLLGDSALYLCASSFGEQGGEKLFFGSGTQLSVL.

This clone counts as large (0.1 to 1%). CDR3 nucleotides: TGTGCCAGCAGCACACTAGCGGGAGGCTACAATGAGCAGTTCTTC. This sequence encodes CASSTLAGGYNEQFF. This sequence joins TRBV6-5 and TRBJ2-1, with 12 bases lining up with TRBD2. Germline V gene lookup returns CDR1 MNHEY and CDR2 SVGAGI. The J segment lost 3 bases and the V segment lost 6 bases, leaving 3 bases of the junction unmatched. This CDR3 comprises 15 residues.

This clone was detected a few times. The V call is TRBV5-6, the J call TRBJ1-5, with unresolved D. V lost 0 bases to trimming and J lost 5 bases, with 0 bases between them. This CDR3 region has 11 residues. CDR1 and CDR2 (germline): SGHDT, YYEEEE. The CDR3 protein is CASSLDQPQHF. CDR3 in DNA: TGTGCCAGCAGCTTGGATCAGCCCCAGCATTTT.

This clone ranks as medium-sized (0.01 to 0.1%). This chain uses TRBV10-2 with TRBJ1-3, with D unclear. Germline V CDR1 and CDR2: WSHSY, SAAADI. The CDR3 runs to 12 residues. The V gene lost 2 bases and the J gene lost 2 bases, with 1 base spanning the gap. The DNA of the CDR3 is TGCGCCAGCAGTGAGACTGGAAACACCATATATTTT. Its protein is CASSETGNTIYF.

J is TRBJ2-3 and V is TRBV6-5; 9 bases line up with TRBD1. The ends lost 4 bases at V and 3 bases at J; junction bases unmatched: 5. This CDR3 has 15 amino acids. Germline lookup yields CDR1 MNHEY and CDR2 SVGAGI. DNA for the CDR3: TGTGCCAGCAGTTTTACAGGGGGCGAAACAGATACGCAGTATTTT. Its translation is CASSFTGGETDTQYF.

The CDR3 DNA is TGTGCCAGCCCAGGCCTGGGGGACCTCAACTATGGCTACACCTTC. Amino acids: CASPGLGDLNYGYTF. The rearrangement links TRBV7-6 to TRBJ1-2; possibly TRBD1 for D (5 bases). CDR1 is SGHVS and CDR2 is FNYEAQ in the germline V gene. The CDR3 runs to 15 residues. Trimming took off 8 bases at V and 2 bases at J, with 18 bases between the two ends. Combining the CDR3 with reference TRBV7-6 and TRBJ1-2 gives the whole variable domain GAGVSQSPRYKVTKRGQDVALRCDPISGHVSLYWYRQALGQGPEFLTYFNYEAQQDKSGLPNDRFSAERPEGSISTLTIQRTEQRDSAMYRCASPGLGDLNYGYTFGSGTRLTVV.

The sample holds a few counts of this clone. A read error is possible here, since a much larger clone lies one base away. The sample has other DNA sequences that encode this CDR3 too. The chain links TRBV27 to TRBJ2-7, with 11 bases that match TRBD1. There are 14 residues in the CDR3. The V segment lost 5 bases and the J segment 3 bases; nucleotides outside the gene matches: 3. CDR1 and CDR2 (germline): MNHEY, SMNVEV (reference sequence). The DNA for the CDR3 is TGTGCCAGCAGTGCCGGGACAGGGGGCTACGAGCAGTACTTC. Residues: CASSAGTGGYEQYF.

This sequence joins TRBV5-1 and TRBJ2-1; 7 positions agree with TRBD2. Germline CDR1 reads SGHRS; CDR2 reads YFSETQ. The CDR3 runs 16 residues. V dropped 4 bases and J dropped 4; count of bases not matched to a gene: 11. CDR3 region: CASSRGLGGTYNEQFF. The CDR3 region has the DNA TGCGCCAGCAGCCGCGGACTGGGGGGGACGTACAATGAGCAGTTCTTC.

The rearrangement joins TRBV4-3 to TRBJ2-7; a possible D gene is TRBD2 (6 bases). This CDR3 contains 16 residues. Germline-derived CDR1 and CDR2 are LGHNA and YSLEER. The germline V and J ends were trimmed by 0 bases and 0 bases, with 12 bases remaining between them. The CDR3 here is CASSQEGRTTSYEQYF. CDR3 coding DNA: TGCGCCAGCAGCCAAGAAGGTCGGACTACCTCCTACGAGCAGTACTTC.

In this sample, this clone turned up a few times. The gene calls are TRBV5-1 and TRBJ1-1; 7 nucleotides agree with TRBD1. Trimming cost V 4 bases and J 7 bases; bases outside gene matches: 19. This CDR3 comprises 17 residues. Germline-derived CDR1 and CDR2 are SGHRS and YFSETQ. The CDR3 protein is CASSPTPLTGVGSEAFF. In DNA, the CDR3 is TGCGCCAGCAGCCCAACCCCCCTAACAGGGGTAGGTAGTGAAGCTTTCTTT.